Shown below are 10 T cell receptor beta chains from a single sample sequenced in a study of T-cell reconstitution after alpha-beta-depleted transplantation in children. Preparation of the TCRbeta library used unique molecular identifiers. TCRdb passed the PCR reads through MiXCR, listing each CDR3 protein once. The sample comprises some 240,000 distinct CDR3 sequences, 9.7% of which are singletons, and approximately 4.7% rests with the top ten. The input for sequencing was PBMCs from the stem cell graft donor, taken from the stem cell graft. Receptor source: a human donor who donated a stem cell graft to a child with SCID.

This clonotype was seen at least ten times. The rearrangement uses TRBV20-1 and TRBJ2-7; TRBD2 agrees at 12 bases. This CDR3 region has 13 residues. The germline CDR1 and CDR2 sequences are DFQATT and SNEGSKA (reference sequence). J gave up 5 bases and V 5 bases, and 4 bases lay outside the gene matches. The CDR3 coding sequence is TGCAGTGCTCCTAGCGGGGGGGGAAACGAGCAGTACTTC. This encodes CSAPSGGGNEQYF.

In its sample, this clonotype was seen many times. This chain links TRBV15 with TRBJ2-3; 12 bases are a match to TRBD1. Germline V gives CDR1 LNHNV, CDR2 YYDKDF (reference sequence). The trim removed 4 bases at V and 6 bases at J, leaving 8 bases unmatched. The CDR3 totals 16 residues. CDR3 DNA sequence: TGTGCCACCAGCACGGTATCCGGGACAGGGGGCGATACGCAGTATTTT. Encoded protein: CATSTVSGTGGDTQYF.

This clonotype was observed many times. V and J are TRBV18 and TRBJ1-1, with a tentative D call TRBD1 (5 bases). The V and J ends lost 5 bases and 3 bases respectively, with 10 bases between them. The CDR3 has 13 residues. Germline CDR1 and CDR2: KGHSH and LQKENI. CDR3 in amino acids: CASSSTGDTEAFF. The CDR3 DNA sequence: TGTGCCAGCTCATCTACGGGGGACACTGAAGCTTTCTTT.

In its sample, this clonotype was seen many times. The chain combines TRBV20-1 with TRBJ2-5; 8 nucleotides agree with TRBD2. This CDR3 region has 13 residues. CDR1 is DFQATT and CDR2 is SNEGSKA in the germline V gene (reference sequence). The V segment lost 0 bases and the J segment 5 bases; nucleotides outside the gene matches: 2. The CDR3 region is CSAREAGVETQYF. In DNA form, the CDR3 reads TGCAGTGCTAGAGAAGCGGGGGTTGAGACCCAGTACTTC.

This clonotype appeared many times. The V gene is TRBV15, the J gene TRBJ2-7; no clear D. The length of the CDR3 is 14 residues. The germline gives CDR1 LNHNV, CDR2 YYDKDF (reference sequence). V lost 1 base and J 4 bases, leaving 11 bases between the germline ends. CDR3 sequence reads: CATSRAFEGYEQYF. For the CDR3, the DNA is TGTGCCACCAGCAGAGCCTTCGAAGGGTACGAGCAGTACTTC.

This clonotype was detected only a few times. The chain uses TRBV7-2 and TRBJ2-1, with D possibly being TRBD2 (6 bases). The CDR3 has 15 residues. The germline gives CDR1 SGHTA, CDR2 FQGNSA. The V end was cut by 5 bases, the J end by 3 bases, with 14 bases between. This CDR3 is CASSQLAGSYNEQFF. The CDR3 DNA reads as TGTGCCAGCAGCCAGCTGGCGGGGAGCTACAATGAGCAGTTCTTC. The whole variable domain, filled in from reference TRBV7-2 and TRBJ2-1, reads GAGVSQSPSNKVTEKGKDVELRCDPISGHTALYWYRQSLGQGLEFLIYFQGNSAPDKSGLPSDRFSAERTGGSVSTLTIQRTQQEDSAVYLCASSQLAGSYNEQFFGPGTRLTVL.

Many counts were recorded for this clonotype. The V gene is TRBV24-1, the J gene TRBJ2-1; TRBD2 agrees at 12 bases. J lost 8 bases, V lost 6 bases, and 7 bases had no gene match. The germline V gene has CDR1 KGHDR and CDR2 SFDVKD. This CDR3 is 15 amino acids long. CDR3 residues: CATSLGLAGYDEQFF. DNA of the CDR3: TGTGCCACCAGTCTTGGACTAGCGGGGTACGATGAGCAGTTCTTC.

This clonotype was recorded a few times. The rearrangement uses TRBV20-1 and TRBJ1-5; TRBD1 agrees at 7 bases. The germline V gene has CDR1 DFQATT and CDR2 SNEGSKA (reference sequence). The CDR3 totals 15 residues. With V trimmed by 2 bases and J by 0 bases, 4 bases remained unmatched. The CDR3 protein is CSARRSGGSNQPQHF. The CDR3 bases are TGCAGTGCTAGAAGGTCAGGGGGTAGCAATCAGCCCCAGCATTTT.

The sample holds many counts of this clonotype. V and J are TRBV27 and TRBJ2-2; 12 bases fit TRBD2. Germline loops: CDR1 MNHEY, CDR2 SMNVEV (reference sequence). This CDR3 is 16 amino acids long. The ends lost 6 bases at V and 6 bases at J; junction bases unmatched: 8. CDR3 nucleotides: TGTGCCAGCAGAAACCCTAGCGGGGGGGCCTCCGGGGAGCTGTTTTTT. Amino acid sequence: CASRNPSGGASGELFF.

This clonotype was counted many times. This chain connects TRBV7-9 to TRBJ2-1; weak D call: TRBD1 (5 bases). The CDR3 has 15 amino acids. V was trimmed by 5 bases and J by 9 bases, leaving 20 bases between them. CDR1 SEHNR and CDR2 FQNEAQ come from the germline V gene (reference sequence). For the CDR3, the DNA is TGTGCCAGCAGCCTAAGACAGCTTGGGGATGGTGAGCAGTTCTTC. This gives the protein CASSLRQLGDGEQFF.